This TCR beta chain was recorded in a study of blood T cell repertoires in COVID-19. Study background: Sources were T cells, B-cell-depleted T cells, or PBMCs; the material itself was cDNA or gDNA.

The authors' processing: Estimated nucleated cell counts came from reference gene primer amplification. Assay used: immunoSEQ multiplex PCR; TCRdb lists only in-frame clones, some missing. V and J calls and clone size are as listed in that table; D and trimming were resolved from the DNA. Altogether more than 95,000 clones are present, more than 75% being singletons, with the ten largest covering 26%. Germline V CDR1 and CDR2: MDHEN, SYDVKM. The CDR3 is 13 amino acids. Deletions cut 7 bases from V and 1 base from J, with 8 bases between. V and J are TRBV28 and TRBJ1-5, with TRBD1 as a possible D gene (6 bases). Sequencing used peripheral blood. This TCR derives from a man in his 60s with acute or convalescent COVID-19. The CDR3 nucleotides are TGTGCCAGCAACAGGGACAGCAATCAGCCCCAGCATTTT. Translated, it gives CASNRDSNQPQHF.